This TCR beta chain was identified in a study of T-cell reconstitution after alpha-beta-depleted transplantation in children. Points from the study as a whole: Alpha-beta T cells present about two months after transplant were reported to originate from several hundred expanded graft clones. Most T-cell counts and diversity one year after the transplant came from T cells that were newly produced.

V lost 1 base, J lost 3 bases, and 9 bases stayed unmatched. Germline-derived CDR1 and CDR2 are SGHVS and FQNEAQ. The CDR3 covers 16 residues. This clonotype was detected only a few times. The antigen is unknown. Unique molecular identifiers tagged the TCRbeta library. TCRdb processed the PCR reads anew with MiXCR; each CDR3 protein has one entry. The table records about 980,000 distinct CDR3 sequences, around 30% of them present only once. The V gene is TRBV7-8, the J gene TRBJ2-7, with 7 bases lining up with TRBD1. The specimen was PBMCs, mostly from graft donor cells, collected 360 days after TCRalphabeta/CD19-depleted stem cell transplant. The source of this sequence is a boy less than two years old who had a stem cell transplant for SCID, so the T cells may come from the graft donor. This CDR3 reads CASSLVAGTVLYEQYF. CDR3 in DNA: TGTGCCAGCAGCTTAGTTGCTGGGACAGTCCTCTACGAGCAGTACTTC. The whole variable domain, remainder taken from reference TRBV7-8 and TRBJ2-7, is GAGVSQSPRYKVAKRGQDVALRCDPISGHVSLFWYQQALGQGPEFLTYFQNEAQLDKSGLPSDRFFAERPEGSVSTLKIQRTQQEDSAVYLCASSLVAGTVLYEQYFGPGTRLTVT.